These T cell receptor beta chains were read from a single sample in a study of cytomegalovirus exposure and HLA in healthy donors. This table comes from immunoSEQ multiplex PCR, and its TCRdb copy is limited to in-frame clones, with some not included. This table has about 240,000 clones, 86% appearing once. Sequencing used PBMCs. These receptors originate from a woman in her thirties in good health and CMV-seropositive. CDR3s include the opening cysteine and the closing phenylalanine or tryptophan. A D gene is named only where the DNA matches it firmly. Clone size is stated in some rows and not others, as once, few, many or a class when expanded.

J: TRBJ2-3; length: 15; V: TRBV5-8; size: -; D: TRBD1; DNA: TGTGCCAGCAGCTACGGACAGGGAAGCACAGATACGCAGTATTTT; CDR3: CASSYGQGSTDTQYF
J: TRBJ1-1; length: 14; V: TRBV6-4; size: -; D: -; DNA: TGTGCCAGCAGTGTCTTGGTGGGGCAGGGAGAAGCTTTCTTT; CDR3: CASSVLVGQGEAFF
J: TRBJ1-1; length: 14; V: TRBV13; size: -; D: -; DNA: TGTGCCAGCAGCCCCAGGACAGAGAACACTGAAGCTTTCTTT; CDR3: CASSPRTENTEAFF
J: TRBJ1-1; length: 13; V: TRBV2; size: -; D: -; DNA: TGTGCCAGCAGTGTTTCAACGGGGGGTGAAGCTTTCTTT; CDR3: CASSVSTGGEAFF
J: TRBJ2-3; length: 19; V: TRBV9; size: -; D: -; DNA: TGTGCCAGCAGCGTAGTGGTACATCTCCCGGACTTAAACACAGATACGCAGTATTTT; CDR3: CASSVVVHLPDLNTDTQYF
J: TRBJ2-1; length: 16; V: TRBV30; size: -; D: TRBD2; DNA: TGTGCCTGGAGTGTAGGCGGGAGCATTTCCTACAATGAGCAGTTCTTC; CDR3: CAWSVGGSISYNEQFF
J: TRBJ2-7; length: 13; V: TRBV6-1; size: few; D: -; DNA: TGTGCCAGTGGCCTTCCTCACTCCTACGAGCAGTACTTC; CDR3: CASGLPHSYEQYF
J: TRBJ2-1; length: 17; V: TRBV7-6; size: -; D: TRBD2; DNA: TGTGCCAGCAGCCCCACGGCCGGGGGGAGCTCCTACAATGAGCAGTTCTTC; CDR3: CASSPTAGGSSYNEQFF
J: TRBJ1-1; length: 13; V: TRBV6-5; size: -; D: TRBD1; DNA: TGTGCCAGCAGTCAGGGGGTGAACACTGAAGCTTTCTTT; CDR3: CASSQGVNTEAFF
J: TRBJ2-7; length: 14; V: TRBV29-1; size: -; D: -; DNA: TGCAGCGTTGGCCGGGACATTTTTTCCTACGAGCAGTACTTC; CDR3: CSVGRDIFSYEQYF
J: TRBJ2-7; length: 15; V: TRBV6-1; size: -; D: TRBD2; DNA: TGTGCCAGCATATTACTAGCGGGAGGGCCGAAAGAGCAGTACTTC; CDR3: CASILLAGGPKEQYF
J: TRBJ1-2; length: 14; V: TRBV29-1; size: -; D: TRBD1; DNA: TGCAGCGTTGGTGGACAGGGAGACAACTATGGCTACACCTTC; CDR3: CSVGGQGDNYGYTF
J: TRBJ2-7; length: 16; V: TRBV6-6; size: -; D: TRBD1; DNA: TGTGCCAGCAGCCGACAAGGGGGCGATCAATCCTACGAGCAGTACTTC; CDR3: CASSRQGGDQSYEQYF
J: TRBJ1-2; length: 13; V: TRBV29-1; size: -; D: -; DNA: TGCAGCGTTGACGAGGCGCCTCCCTATGGCTACACCTTC; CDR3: CSVDEAPPYGYTF
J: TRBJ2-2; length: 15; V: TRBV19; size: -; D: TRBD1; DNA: TGTGCCAGTAACGACAGGGGTCCGAACACCGGGGAGCTGTTTTTT; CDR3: CASNDRGPNTGELFF
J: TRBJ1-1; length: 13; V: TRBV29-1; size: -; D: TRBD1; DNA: TGCAGCGTCCTAACAGGGGGGAACACTGAAGCTTTCTTT; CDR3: CSVLTGGNTEAFF
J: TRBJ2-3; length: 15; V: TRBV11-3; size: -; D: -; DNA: TGTGCCAGCAGCCCCCAAATAACAGCAAGGGATACGCAGTATTTT; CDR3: CASSPQITARDTQYF
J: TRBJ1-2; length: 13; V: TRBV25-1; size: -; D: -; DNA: TGTGCCAGCAGTCCAGGGGATATCTATGGCTACACCTTC; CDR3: CASSPGDIYGYTF
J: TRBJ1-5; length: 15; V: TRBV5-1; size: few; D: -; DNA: TGCGCCAGCAGTGCGGACTTGTCCTCCGATCAGCCCCAGCATTTT; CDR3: CASSADLSSDQPQHF
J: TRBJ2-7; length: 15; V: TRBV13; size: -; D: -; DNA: TGTGCCAGCAGCTTTCCCTCGGGAATTGGCTACGAGCAGTACTTC; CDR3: CASSFPSGIGYEQYF
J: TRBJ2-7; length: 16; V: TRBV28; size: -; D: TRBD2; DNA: TGTGCCAGCCCTCCGGTGGCGGGAGGGCTTACCTACGAGCAGTACTTC; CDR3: CASPPVAGGLTYEQYF
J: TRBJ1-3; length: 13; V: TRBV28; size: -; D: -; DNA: TGTGCCAGCAGCCCACCCCCGGGAGACACCATATATTTT; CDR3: CASSPPPGDTIYF
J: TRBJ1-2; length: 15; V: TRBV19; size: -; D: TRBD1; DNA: TGTGCCAGTAGTATACCCAGGACAGGGGACTATGGCTACACCTTC; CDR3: CASSIPRTGDYGYTF
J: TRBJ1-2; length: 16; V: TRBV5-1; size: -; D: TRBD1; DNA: TGCGCCAGCAGCTTGGAAGGGACAGGGGACAACTATGGCTACACCTTC; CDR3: CASSLEGTGDNYGYTF
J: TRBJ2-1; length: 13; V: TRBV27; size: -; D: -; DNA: TGTGCCAGCAGTTTATGGGCGGGGAGGGAGCAGTTCTTC; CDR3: CASSLWAGREQFF
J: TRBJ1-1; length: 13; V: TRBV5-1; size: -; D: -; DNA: TGCGCCAGCAGCTTAGGGGGGGCGGCTGAAGCTTTCTTT; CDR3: CASSLGGAAEAFF
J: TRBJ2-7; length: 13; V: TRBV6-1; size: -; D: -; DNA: TGTGCCAGCAAAGGGGGTTTCTCCTACGAGCAGTACTTC; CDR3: CASKGGFSYEQYF
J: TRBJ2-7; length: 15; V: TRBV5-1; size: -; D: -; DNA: TGCGCCAGCAGCTTTTGGAGCGGGCTCGCCTACGAGCAGTACTTC; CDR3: CASSFWSGLAYEQYF
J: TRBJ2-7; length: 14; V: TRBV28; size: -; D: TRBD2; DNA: TGTGCCAGTGAATTTAGCGGGAGCTCCTACGAGCAGTACTTC; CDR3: CASEFSGSSYEQYF
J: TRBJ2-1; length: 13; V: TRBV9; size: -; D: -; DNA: TGTGCCAGCAGCTCCAGACTAGATGGTGAGCAGTTCTTC; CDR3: CASSSRLDGEQFF
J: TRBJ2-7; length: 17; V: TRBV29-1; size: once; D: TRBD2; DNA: TGCAGCGTAATACAGGTTCGGACTAGCGGTTTCTCCTACGAGCAGTACTTC; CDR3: CSVIQVRTSGFSYEQYF
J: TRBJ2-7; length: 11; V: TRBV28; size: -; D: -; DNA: TGTGCCAGCACTTCGAGCTACGAGCAGTACTTC; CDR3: CASTSSYEQYF
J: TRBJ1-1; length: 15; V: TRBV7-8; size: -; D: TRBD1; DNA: TGTGCCAGCAGCTTCGATAGACAGGGGAACACTGAAGCTTTCTTT; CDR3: CASSFDRQGNTEAFF
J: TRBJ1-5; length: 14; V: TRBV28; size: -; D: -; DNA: TGTGCCAGCAGTTTACGAGGGAGCAATCAGCCCCAGCATTTT; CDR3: CASSLRGSNQPQHF
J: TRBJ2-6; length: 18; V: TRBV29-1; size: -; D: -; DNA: TGCAGCGTTGAATCGTGGGCCCCGGGGAACTCTGGGGCCAACGTCCTGACTTTC; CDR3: CSVESWAPGNSGANVLTF
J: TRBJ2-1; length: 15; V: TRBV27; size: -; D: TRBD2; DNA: TGTGCCAGCAGTTTAACTAGCGGGATACACAGTGAGCAGTTCTTC; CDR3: CASSLTSGIHSEQFF